This T cell receptor (beta chain) was sequenced during a study of neurological immune-mediated disorders. Trimming took 5 bases from V and 4 from J; bases not matched to a gene: 15. The CDR3 is made up of 17 amino acids. The germline V gene encodes CDR1 SSHAT and CDR2 FNYEAQ (reference sequence). 5'RACE with 10-nucleotide random UMIs generated the cDNA. TCRdb redid the calling of the 5' RACE reads with MiXCR, one entry per CDR3 protein. The repertoire consists of 55,000 to 75,000 distinct CDR3 sequences, with roughly 15% occurring once and the leading ten covering under 5.5%. Specified time point: longitudinal time-point 1 (baseline).

The chain links TRBV7-7 to TRBJ1-2; 8 bases line up with TRBD1. This clonotype was obtained from a female donor with HTLV-1-associated myelopathy (HAM/TSP). Sequences were obtained from PBMCs. As DNA, the CDR3 is TGTGCCAGCAGCGAGCACCAGGGGACAGGCAGGTCCTATGGCTACACCTTC. Translated, it gives CASSEHQGTGRSYGYTF.